The 7 T cell receptor beta chains listed next were all sequenced from one sample in a study of T cell clonality in common variable immunodeficiency. Sequencing used immunoSEQ multiplex PCR; TCRdb keeps in-frame clones, though not all of them. Altogether 11,000 to 15,000 clones were found in the sample, and no singletons occur. General study findings and limits: Common variable immunodeficiency TCR beta sequences reportedly had fewer deletions and N-nucleotide insertions.

Their antigen targets remain unknown. The sample taken for sequencing was peripheral blood mononuclear cells. The origin of the receptors is a human donor with common variable immunodeficiency.

Turning to this clone: The CDR3 extends 3 residues past the end of the read, so its final part is completed from the germline J gene. The chain is built from TRBV6-2 or TRBV6-3 and TRBJ2-1; TRBD2 agrees at 10 bases. The V gene end was trimmed by 7 bases and the J gene end by 4 bases; junction bases not matched to a gene: 4. CDR1 is MNHEY and CDR2 is SVGEGT in the germline V gene. The CDR3 spans 14 residues. Incomplete CDR3 DNA: TGTGCCAGCAATCCTAGCGGGGGTTACAATGAG. It codes for CASNPSGGYNE. In full, the CDR3 is CASNPSGGYNEQFF.

By sample share, this clone is medium-sized (0.01 to 0.1%). The read falls 3 residues short of the CDR3 end, and the missing part is taken from the germline J gene. The chain couples TRBV18 to TRBJ2-3; the D gene is possibly TRBD2 (6 bases). Trimming shortened V by 3 bases and J by 3 bases, and 10 bases separated the two germline ends. Germline loops: CDR1 KGHSH, CDR2 LQKENI. CDR3 length equals 14 residues. CDR3 protein: CASSPQTSTDTQYF. The sequenced CDR3 bases are TGTGCCAGCTCACCGCAGACTAGTACAGATACG.

This clone was recorded a few times. Here the CDR3 reads CASSLASVKGNEQFF. Partial CDR3 DNA: TGTGCCAGCAGCTTAGCTAGTGTCAAGGGCAATGAG. This rearrangement joins TRBV7-9 to TRBJ2-1; D is undetermined. The CDR3 is cut off 3 residues early in the read; its end comes from the germline J gene. Germline values: CDR1 SEHNR, CDR2 FQNEAQ (reference sequence). V was cut by 0 bases and J by 6 bases, with 12 bases left in between. The CDR3 length is 15 residues. Supplemented by reference TRBV7-9 and TRBJ2-1, the full variable domain reads DTGVSQNPRHKITKRGQNVTFRCDPISEHNRLYWYRQTLGQGPEFLTYFQNEAQLEKSRLLSDRFSAERPKGSFSTLEIQRTEQGDSAMYLCASSLASVKGNEQFFGPGTRLTVL.

Ten or more counts support this clone. The CDR3 extends 3 residues past the end of the read, so its final part is completed from the germline J gene. The chain joins TRBV5-6 to TRBJ2-7, with TRBD2 matching 8 bases. The CDR3 extends over 15 amino acids. Germline V lookup: CDR1 SGHDT, CDR2 YYEEEE. V lost 2 bases, J lost 5 bases, and 9 bases stayed unmatched. The covered CDR3 bases are TGTGCCAGCAGCTTTGGCGGGACTAGTGTGGACGAG. This sequence encodes CASSFGGTSVDE. The entire CDR3 sequence reads CASSFGGTSVDEQYF.

As for this clone: The read halts 3 residues ahead of the CDR3 end, with the missing end drawn from the germline J gene. J is TRBJ2-7 and V is TRBV2; 10 nucleotides align to TRBD2. The CDR3 is made up of 16 amino acids. V shed 4 bases, J shed 1 base, and the junction held 7 bases outside the gene matches. CDR1 SNHLY and CDR2 FYNNEI come from the germline V gene. Partial CDR3 DNA: TGTGCCAGCAGTGTACCTAGCGGGGGTTTATCCTACGAG. Translating it yields CASSVPSGGLSYE. The full CDR3 protein reads CASSVPSGGLSYEQYF.

This clone was counted between two and nine times. The observed sequence ends 3 residues before the CDR3 terminus, with the missing tail filled in from the germline J gene. The V gene is TRBV7-2, the J gene TRBJ1-4; TRBD1 matches 9 bases. Germline V gene lookup returns CDR1 SGHTA and CDR2 FQGNSA. CDR3 length: 15 residues. V lost 5 bases and J lost 10; bases outside the gene matches: 11. Incomplete CDR3 DNA: TGTGCCAGCAGCCGCCCCCCGGGACAGGGCGTAAAA. This gives the protein CASSRPPGQGVK. The full CDR3 protein reads CASSRPPGQGVKLFF. Based on the CDR3 plus reference TRBV7-2 and TRBJ1-4, the full variable domain is GAGVSQSPSNKVTEKGKDVELRCDPISGHTALYWYRQSLGQGLEFLIYFQGNSAPDKSGLPSDRFSAERTGGSVSTLTIQRTQQEDSAVYLCASSRPPGQGVKLFFGSGTQLSVL.

Worth noting for this clone: The DNA ends 3 residues before the CDR3 does, and the rest of the CDR3 is filled in from the germline J gene. The chain couples TRBV30 to TRBJ1-2, with 9 nucleotides matching TRBD1. The CDR3 spans 13 residues. Germline trimming cut 5 bases from V and 7 bases from J; bases unmatched to any gene: 8. Germline assignment: CDR1 GTSNPN and CDR2 SVGIG (reference sequence). The CDR3 protein is CAWAGQGIGGYTF. Partial CDR3 DNA: TGTGCCTGGGCAGGACAGGGGATCGGTGGC.